This T cell receptor (beta chain) is drawn from a study of blood T cells in healthy people across ages. Then a second PCR, running roughly 6 to 12 cycles, was carried out with a sample-barcoded 5' primer and a J-beta primer mix. Every sample returned 2.5 million or more CDR3-containing paired-end reads. Each CDR3 protein is one row after TCRdb ran MiXCR on the 5' RACE reads. The table shows about 670,000 distinct CDR3 sequences, with approximately 52% occurring only once. V gave up 3 bases and J gave up 0 bases, with 10 bases separating them. This CDR3 is built from 15 residues. Germline CDR1 and CDR2: ENHRY and SYGVKD.

This sequence originates from an elderly woman in good health. This chain uses TRBV10-3 with TRBJ2-3; perhaps TRBD2 as D (6 bases). The sequenced sample was blood. The CDR3 sequence: CAISDGGTSTDTQYF. CDR3 nucleotides: TGTGCCATCAGTGACGGCGGGACGAGCACAGATACGCAGTATTTT.